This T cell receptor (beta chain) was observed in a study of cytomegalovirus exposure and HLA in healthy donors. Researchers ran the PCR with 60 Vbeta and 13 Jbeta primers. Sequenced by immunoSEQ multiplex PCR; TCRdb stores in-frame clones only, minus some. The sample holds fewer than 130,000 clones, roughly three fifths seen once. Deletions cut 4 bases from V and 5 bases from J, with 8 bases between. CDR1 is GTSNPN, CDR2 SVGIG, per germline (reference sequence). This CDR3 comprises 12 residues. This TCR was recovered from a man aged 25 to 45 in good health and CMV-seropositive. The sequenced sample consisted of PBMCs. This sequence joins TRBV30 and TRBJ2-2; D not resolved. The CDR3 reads CAWMTGTGELFF. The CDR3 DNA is TGTGCCTGGATGACCGGGACCGGGGAGCTGTTTTTT.